The 20 T cell receptor beta chains below all came from one sample that was sequenced in a study of cytomegalovirus exposure and HLA in healthy donors. The PCR made use of 60 Vbeta and 13 Jbeta primers. The data were produced by immunoSEQ multiplex PCR, yet TCRdb's version contains in-frame clones alone and is incomplete. This repertoire shows about 120,000 clones, approximately 68% found once; its top ten account for about 1.5%. Sequencing was carried out using PBMCs. All receptors come from a man aged 30 to 39 in good health and CMV-seropositive.

This clone was found a few times. V is TRBV28 and J is TRBJ2-7; a possible D gene is TRBD1 (6 bases). Per germline, CDR1 MDHEN and CDR2 SYDVKM. The length of the CDR3 is 16 residues. V was clipped by 5 bases and J by 0 bases, with 17 bases between them. The CDR3 nucleotides are TGTGCCAGCAGTATACCCGGACAGTTAAACTCCTACGAGCAGTACTTC. The encoded protein is CASSIPGQLNSYEQYF.

This sequence joins TRBV18 and TRBJ2-2, with unresolved D. This CDR3 has 13 amino acids. Germline CDR1 reads KGHSH; CDR2 reads LQKENI. V gave up 2 bases and J gave up 6 bases, with 7 bases separating them. Written as DNA, the CDR3 is TGTGCCAGCTCACCATTTTCAGCCGGGGAGCTGTTTTTT. It codes for CASSPFSAGELFF.

V is TRBV28 and J is TRBJ2-1; D remains unclear. Trimming took off 2 bases at V and 6 bases at J, with 17 bases between the two ends. This CDR3 has 16 residues. The germline V gene encodes CDR1 MDHEN and CDR2 SYDVKM. Written as DNA, the CDR3 is TGTGCCAGCAGTTTAAATACGTGGCCCCGGAGCAATGAGCAGTTCTTC. The encoded protein is CASSLNTWPRSNEQFF.

The chain combines TRBV11-2 with TRBJ1-5; D is unclear. Trimming removed 1 base at V and 7 bases at J, with 11 bases between. Germline V gene lookup returns CDR1 SGHAT and CDR2 FQNNGV. The CDR3 length is 14 residues. CDR3 nucleotides: TGTGCCAGCAGCTTAGGAGGGTCAGAGCAGCCCCAGCATTTT. Its protein is CASSLGGSEQPQHF.

In this sample, this clone turned up a few times. CDR3 coding DNA: TGTGCCAGCAGGGACTCGGGACAGGGGAAGGGCTACACCTTC. Protein: CASRDSGQGKGYTF. The chain joins TRBV6-5 to TRBJ1-2; 10 bases are shared with TRBD1. Germline values: CDR1 MNHEY, CDR2 SVGAGI. Trimming at V came to 6 bases and at J to 8 bases, leaving 9 bases not matched to a gene. This CDR3 is built from 14 residues.

The chain employs TRBV7-8 and TRBJ2-7, with 10 bases fitting TRBD2. V lost 1 base and J lost 7; bases outside the gene matches: 7. The CDR3 spans 15 residues. Looked up from germline, CDR1 is SGHVS and CDR2 is FQNEAQ. DNA of the CDR3: TGTGCCAGCAGCTTAGTGGTAGCGGGAGGTTGGGAGCAGTACTTC. This sequence encodes CASSLVVAGGWEQYF.

The chain uses TRBV9 and TRBJ2-1; 7 nucleotides agree with TRBD2. J gave up 7 bases and V 0 bases, and 10 bases lay outside the gene matches. Germline lookup yields CDR1 SGDLS and CDR2 YYNGEE. The CDR3 contains 16 residues. The CDR3 region has the DNA TGTGCCAGCAGCGTAGAGATGAGCGGGACCCAAAATGAGCAGTTCTTC. Protein sequence: CASSVEMSGTQNEQFF.

The chain uses TRBV6-5 and TRBJ2-5, with 7 nucleotides matching TRBD2. Germline V gives CDR1 MNHEY, CDR2 SVGAGI. This CDR3 region has 13 residues. V gave up 5 bases and J gave up 7 bases; unmatched junction bases: 7. The DNA for the CDR3 is TGTGCCAGCAGTAAACTAGCGCCGGCGACCCAGTACTTC. Residues: CASSKLAPATQYF.

The chain combines TRBV7-2 with TRBJ2-5; 7 bases match TRBD1. This CDR3 spans 14 amino acids. The germline V gene has CDR1 SGHTA and CDR2 FQGNSA. The V segment lost 5 bases and the J segment 1 base; nucleotides outside the gene matches: 4. As DNA, the CDR3 is TGTGCCAGCAGCGCCGGGACAGTCCAAGAGACCCAGTACTTC. This encodes CASSAGTVQETQYF.

The chain joins TRBV28 to TRBJ2-1; 10 nucleotides line up with TRBD1. The CDR3 is made up of 16 amino acids. Germline trimming cut 6 bases from V and 6 bases from J; bases unmatched to any gene: 11. The V gene's germline CDR1 is MDHEN and CDR2 SYDVKM. DNA of the CDR3: TGTGCCAGCAGCTATCAAACCGGGACAGGGGTCAATGAGCAGTTCTTC. The encoded protein is CASSYQTGTGVNEQFF.

This clone has only a few counts. Different DNA sequences within this sample yield the same CDR3. The chain recombines TRBV7-9 with TRBJ1-1; D possibly corresponds to TRBD1 (5 bases). From germline, CDR1 is SEHNR and CDR2 FQNEAQ (reference sequence). The CDR3 has 14 amino acids. Trimming shortened V by 1 base and J by 1 base, and 7 bases separated the two germline ends. CDR3 residues: CASSLVGANTEAFF. Here the CDR3 DNA reads TGTGCCAGCAGCTTAGTAGGGGCGAACACTGAAGCTTTCTTT. The full variable domain, completed using reference TRBV7-9 and TRBJ1-1, is DTGVSQNPRHKITKRGQNVTFRCDPISEHNRLYWYRQTLGQGPEFLTYFQNEAQLEKSRLLSDRFSAERPKGSFSTLEIQRTEQGDSAMYLCASSLVGANTEAFFGQGTRLTVV.

The rearrangement uses TRBV5-1 and TRBJ2-3; D gene uncertain. The V gene's germline CDR1 is SGHRS and CDR2 YFSETQ. The V and J ends lost 0 bases and 2 bases respectively, with 13 bases between them. The CDR3 totals 16 residues. In DNA, the CDR3 is TGCGCCAGCAGCTTGGTACCGCTAACGTCCACAGATACGCAGTATTTT. This gives the protein CASSLVPLTSTDTQYF.

This clone was detected only once. V gene TRBV28 combines with J gene TRBJ1-1, with D unresolved. Trimming left V 3 bases short and J 9 bases short, with 11 bases between. CDR1 is MDHEN, CDR2 SYDVKM, per germline. This CDR3 has 12 residues. The CDR3 bases are TGTGCCAGCAGTTTGAATAAGCTGAAAGCTTTCTTT. It encodes CASSLNKLKAFF.

The chain uses TRBV18 and TRBJ2-7; the D is unclear. Germline CDR1 is KGHSH and CDR2 is LQKENI. This CDR3 has 13 amino acids. Deletions cut 3 bases from V and 3 bases from J, with 9 bases between. The CDR3 sequence is CASSPARSYEQYF. CDR3 bases: TGTGCCAGCTCACCGGCTAGAAGCTACGAGCAGTACTTC.

The V call is TRBV11-2, the J call TRBJ2-7; 7 nucleotides agree with TRBD1. This CDR3 comprises 12 residues. Germline CDR1 SGHAT, CDR2 FQNNGV. The ends lost 9 bases at V and 7 bases at J; junction bases unmatched: 9. The CDR3 coding sequence is TGTGCCAGTCGACAGGGCTATCGGGAGCAGTACTTC. As protein: CASRQGYREQYF.

The rearrangement uses TRBV5-1 and TRBJ2-2; unclear D gene. This CDR3 region has 15 residues. The ends were cut back, 1 base at V and 2 bases at J, with 9 bases in the middle. CDR1 is SGHRS, CDR2 YFSETQ, per germline. The CDR3 region has the DNA TGCGCCAGCAGCTTGACACCCTCAAACACCGGGGAGCTGTTTTTT. Protein sequence: CASSLTPSNTGELFF. Looking up the rest from reference TRBV5-1 and TRBJ2-2 gives the full variable domain: KAGVTQTPRYLIKTRGQQVTLSCSPISGHRSVSWYQQTPGQGLQFLFEYFSETQRNKGNFPGRFSGRQFSNSRSEMNVSTLELGDSALYLCASSLTPSNTGELFFGEGSRLTVL.

This clone was counted only a few times. The chain links TRBV15 to TRBJ2-6; D perhaps matches TRBD1 (6 bases). Germline V gene lookup returns CDR1 LNHNV and CDR2 YYDKDF (reference sequence). V gave up 1 base and J gave up 0 bases, with 7 bases separating them. CDR3 length: 16 amino acids. CDR3 coding DNA: TGTGCCACCAGCAGAGGGACAGACTCTGGGGCCAACGTCCTGACTTTC. It codes for CATSRGTDSGANVLTF.

The rearrangement joins TRBV5-1 to TRBJ2-2; 8 bases map to TRBD1. Germline CDR1 is SGHRS and CDR2 is YFSETQ. Trimming took 4 bases from V and 9 from J; bases not matched to a gene: 14. The CDR3 has 16 amino acids. CDR3 sequence reads: CASSQFFDRGGRELFF. The CDR3 DNA is TGCGCCAGCAGCCAATTTTTCGACAGGGGAGGCAGGGAGCTGTTTTTT.

The J gene is TRBJ1-2, the V gene TRBV18; tentatively, D is TRBD1 (6 bases). The germline V and J ends were trimmed by 4 bases and 8 bases, with 14 bases remaining between them. Germline V gives CDR1 KGHSH, CDR2 LQKENI. The CDR3 totals 13 residues. CDR3 in amino acids: CASSRITGTGYTF. In DNA, the CDR3 is TGTGCCAGCTCACGGATCACAGGGACCGGCTACACCTTC.

The V gene is TRBV5-1, the J gene TRBJ1-1, with 7 bases identical to TRBD1. There are 15 residues in the CDR3. The germline V gene has CDR1 SGHRS and CDR2 YFSETQ. The J segment lost 1 base and the V segment lost 0 bases, leaving 3 bases of the junction unmatched. CDR3 loop: CASSLAGTANTEAFF. The CDR3 DNA sequence: TGCGCCAGCAGCTTGGCCGGGACAGCGAACACTGAAGCTTTCTTT.